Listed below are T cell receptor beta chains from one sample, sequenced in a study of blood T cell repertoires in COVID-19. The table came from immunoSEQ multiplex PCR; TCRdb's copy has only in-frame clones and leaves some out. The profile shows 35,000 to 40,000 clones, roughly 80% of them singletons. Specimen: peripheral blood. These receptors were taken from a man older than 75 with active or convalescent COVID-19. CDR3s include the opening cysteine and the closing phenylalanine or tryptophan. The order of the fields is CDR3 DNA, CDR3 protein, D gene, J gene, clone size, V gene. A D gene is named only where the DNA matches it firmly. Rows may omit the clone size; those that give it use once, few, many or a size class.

cdr3_nt: TGTGCCAGCAGTTTAAGGAGCCAGAACACTGAAGCTTTCTTT
cdr3_aa: CASSLRSQNTEAFF
d_call: -
j_call: TRBJ1-1
clone_size: -
v_call: TRBV28

cdr3_nt: TGTGCCAGCAGCTCATCTAGCGGGAGGGCGGCAGATACGCAGTATTTT
cdr3_aa: CASSSSSGRAADTQYF
d_call: TRBD2
j_call: TRBJ2-3
clone_size: -
v_call: TRBV5-4

cdr3_nt: TGTGCCAGCAGCTTGTCGGCGGGCTCTGGAAACACCATATATTTT
cdr3_aa: CASSLSAGSGNTIYF
d_call: -
j_call: TRBJ1-3
clone_size: -
v_call: TRBV5-4

cdr3_nt: TGTGCCAGCAGCTTGGGAGGACAGGTCGGTGGCTACACCTTC
cdr3_aa: CASSLGGQVGGYTF
d_call: TRBD1
j_call: TRBJ1-2
clone_size: -
v_call: TRBV5-5

cdr3_nt: TGTGCTAGTGGTTTGGGGGACAGGGGGACCTACGAGCAGTACTTC
cdr3_aa: CASGLGDRGTYEQYF
d_call: TRBD1
j_call: TRBJ2-7
clone_size: -
v_call: TRBV12-5

cdr3_nt: TGCGCCAGCAGTTGGGTCCTAAAACGGGGCAATGAGCAGTTCTTC
cdr3_aa: CASSWVLKRGNEQFF
d_call: -
j_call: TRBJ2-1
clone_size: -
v_call: TRBV4-3

cdr3_nt: TGTGCCAGCAGCTTAAAACCCGGGACAGGCCCCTACGAGCAGTACTTC
cdr3_aa: CASSLKPGTGPYEQYF
d_call: TRBD1
j_call: TRBJ2-7
clone_size: -
v_call: TRBV7-9

cdr3_nt: TGTGCCAGCAGTGAATTGAGGGCAGGTGAATATGGCTACACCTTC
cdr3_aa: CASSELRAGEYGYTF
d_call: -
j_call: TRBJ1-2
clone_size: -
v_call: TRBV6-1

cdr3_nt: TGTGCCAGCAGCCTGGGTCTGCCGGGAGCGGGGCAAGAGACCCAGTACTTC
cdr3_aa: CASSLGLPGAGQETQYF
d_call: TRBD2
j_call: TRBJ2-5
clone_size: -
v_call: TRBV14

cdr3_nt: TGTGCCAGCAGCCAAGGAAGAAGTCAGGGGGTGCACATTCAGTACTTC
cdr3_aa: CASSQGRSQGVHIQYF
d_call: TRBD1
j_call: TRBJ2-4
clone_size: -
v_call: TRBV3-1/TRBV3-2

cdr3_nt: TGTGCCAGCAGTCTAGCGTATAGCCCCACAGATACGCAGTATTTT
cdr3_aa: CASSLAYSPTDTQYF
d_call: -
j_call: TRBJ2-3
clone_size: once
v_call: TRBV6-5

cdr3_nt: TGTGCCAGCACCCGGGATACAGGGATTACTGAAGCTTTCTTT
cdr3_aa: CASTRDTGITEAFF
d_call: -
j_call: TRBJ1-1
clone_size: -
v_call: TRBV7-8

cdr3_nt: TGCGCCAGCAGCTTGGGAAGAGGAATCTTCCCCTTGAACACTGAAGCTTTCTTT
cdr3_aa: CASSLGRGIFPLNTEAFF
d_call: -
j_call: TRBJ1-1
clone_size: -
v_call: TRBV5-1

cdr3_nt: TGTGCCAGCAGGAGACAGGGGCAAGAGACCCAGTACTTC
cdr3_aa: CASRRQGQETQYF
d_call: TRBD1
j_call: TRBJ2-5
clone_size: once
v_call: TRBV2

cdr3_nt: TGTGCCAGCAGCTCCCTTCTAGCGCCCCCCTACAATGAGCAGTTCTTC
cdr3_aa: CASSSLLAPPYNEQFF
d_call: -
j_call: TRBJ2-1
clone_size: -
v_call: TRBV7-2

cdr3_nt: TGCGCCAGCAGCCAACATAGCCAGTCTAGCTCCTACGAGCAGTACTTC
cdr3_aa: CASSQHSQSSSYEQYF
d_call: -
j_call: TRBJ2-7
clone_size: -
v_call: TRBV4-3

cdr3_nt: TGTGCCAGTAGTATAGGCGGACAGGGGCGCTTACCAGATACGCAGTATTTT
cdr3_aa: CASSIGGQGRLPDTQYF
d_call: TRBD1
j_call: TRBJ2-3
clone_size: once
v_call: TRBV19

cdr3_nt: TGCGCCAGCAGCCAAGGCGGACAGGGTACCTACGAGCAGTACTTC
cdr3_aa: CASSQGGQGTYEQYF
d_call: TRBD1
j_call: TRBJ2-7
clone_size: -
v_call: TRBV4-1

cdr3_nt: TGTGCCAGTAGCCAACTAGCGGGAGAGGACAATGAGCAGTTCTTC
cdr3_aa: CASSQLAGEDNEQFF
d_call: TRBD2
j_call: TRBJ2-1
clone_size: once
v_call: TRBV19

cdr3_nt: TGTGCCAGCACTCTAGCGAGGTACAATGAGCAGTTCTTC
cdr3_aa: CASTLARYNEQFF
d_call: -
j_call: TRBJ2-1
clone_size: -
v_call: TRBV6-5

cdr3_nt: TGCAGCGTTGAAGGACAGGGGTTCTATGGCTACACCTTC
cdr3_aa: CSVEGQGFYGYTF
d_call: TRBD1
j_call: TRBJ1-2
clone_size: -
v_call: TRBV29-1

cdr3_nt: TGTGCCAGCAGCCCGGAGGGCTCTGGGGCCAACGTCCTGACTTTC
cdr3_aa: CASSPEGSGANVLTF
d_call: -
j_call: TRBJ2-6
clone_size: -
v_call: TRBV7-3

cdr3_nt: TGTGCCAGCAGGGGACAGGGGGCGGGTCAGCCCCAGCATTTT
cdr3_aa: CASRGQGAGQPQHF
d_call: TRBD1
j_call: TRBJ1-5
clone_size: -
v_call: TRBV7-8

cdr3_nt: TGTGCCATCAGTGGGGCGAGTCCGGCGGGTGAGCAGTTCTTC
cdr3_aa: CAISGASPAGEQFF
d_call: -
j_call: TRBJ2-1
clone_size: -
v_call: TRBV10-3

cdr3_nt: TGTGCCAGCAGCTTAGGTCCGGGGGTATACACCGGGGAGCTGTTTTTT
cdr3_aa: CASSLGPGVYTGELFF
d_call: -
j_call: TRBJ2-2
clone_size: -
v_call: TRBV11-2

cdr3_nt: TGCAGTGCTAGTCACACGGCTAGCGGGAGGATCGGGACCCAGTACTTC
cdr3_aa: CSASHTASGRIGTQYF
d_call: TRBD2
j_call: TRBJ2-5
clone_size: -
v_call: TRBV20-1

cdr3_nt: TGTGCCAGCAGCTTAGTGGCAGGCAAGAATGGCTACACCTTC
cdr3_aa: CASSLVAGKNGYTF
d_call: -
j_call: TRBJ1-2
clone_size: -
v_call: TRBV7-2

cdr3_nt: TGTGCCAGCAGCTTTAGCCGAGGGGAGACCCAGTACTTC
cdr3_aa: CASSFSRGETQYF
d_call: -
j_call: TRBJ2-5
clone_size: -
v_call: TRBV7-3

cdr3_nt: TGTGCCAGCTCAACCCGACAGGGCACCTATAATTCACCCCTCCACTTT
cdr3_aa: CASSTRQGTYNSPLHF
d_call: TRBD1
j_call: TRBJ1-6
clone_size: -
v_call: TRBV18

cdr3_nt: TGTGCCAGCAGCCTAATACAGGGAGGGGAGACCCAGTACTTC
cdr3_aa: CASSLIQGGETQYF
d_call: -
j_call: TRBJ2-5
clone_size: -
v_call: TRBV6-2/TRBV6-3

cdr3_nt: TGTGCCATCCAATGGGCCACCGGGGAGCTGTTTTTT
cdr3_aa: CAIQWATGELFF
d_call: -
j_call: TRBJ2-2
clone_size: few
v_call: TRBV7-9

cdr3_nt: TGTGCCAGCAGCTTACTCCAGGGCGCGAACACCGGGGAGCTGTTTTTT
cdr3_aa: CASSLLQGANTGELFF
d_call: -
j_call: TRBJ2-2
clone_size: -
v_call: TRBV5-6

cdr3_nt: TGTGCCAGCAGCCGAGTTAGGGGTTACGAGCAGTACTTC
cdr3_aa: CASSRVRGYEQYF
d_call: -
j_call: TRBJ2-7
clone_size: -
v_call: TRBV11-3

cdr3_nt: TGTGCCAGCAGTCAAAGAGCTGGGAACACTGAAGCTTTCTTT
cdr3_aa: CASSQRAGNTEAFF
d_call: -
j_call: TRBJ1-1
clone_size: -
v_call: TRBV6-2/TRBV6-3

cdr3_nt: TGCGCCAGCAGCCCGACTAGCGGGGGGTCGAACACCGGGGAGCTGTTTTTT
cdr3_aa: CASSPTSGGSNTGELFF
d_call: TRBD2
j_call: TRBJ2-2
clone_size: -
v_call: TRBV5-1

cdr3_nt: TGTGCCAGCAGCTTGATGAGGGATGTTTTCGCAGATACGCAGTATTTT
cdr3_aa: CASSLMRDVFADTQYF
d_call: -
j_call: TRBJ2-3
clone_size: -
v_call: TRBV7-8

cdr3_nt: TGTGCCAGCAGTCGACAAAACTATGGCTACACCTTC
cdr3_aa: CASSRQNYGYTF
d_call: -
j_call: TRBJ1-2
clone_size: -
v_call: TRBV6-2/TRBV6-3

cdr3_nt: TGTGCCGGATCTCAGGGGACAAACTATGGCTACACCTTC
cdr3_aa: CAGSQGTNYGYTF
d_call: -
j_call: TRBJ1-2
clone_size: once
v_call: TRBV5-4

cdr3_nt: TGTGCCAGCCGGGGGACAGGGGGTAGAAATGAGCAGTTCTTC
cdr3_aa: CASRGTGGRNEQFF
d_call: TRBD1
j_call: TRBJ2-1
clone_size: -
v_call: TRBV2

cdr3_nt: TGTGCCAGCAAATCTGGGCAAGGGGGCTACGAGCAGTACTTC
cdr3_aa: CASKSGQGGYEQYF
d_call: -
j_call: TRBJ2-7
clone_size: -
v_call: TRBV6-7

cdr3_nt: TGTGCCAGCAGTGAATTGTCAGAGCAGTTCTTC
cdr3_aa: CASSELSEQFF
d_call: -
j_call: TRBJ2-1
clone_size: -
v_call: TRBV6-1

cdr3_nt: TGCGCCAGCAGCCCCCTGGGAAACACCATATATTTT
cdr3_aa: CASSPLGNTIYF
d_call: -
j_call: TRBJ1-3
clone_size: -
v_call: TRBV5-1

cdr3_nt: TGTGCCAGCAGCTTAGATTCGACAGCTGACTACGAGCAGTACTTC
cdr3_aa: CASSLDSTADYEQYF
d_call: -
j_call: TRBJ2-7
clone_size: -
v_call: TRBV7-6

cdr3_nt: TGTGCCAGCAGTCCACTGAACAGGGTATTAGACTATGGCTACACCTTC
cdr3_aa: CASSPLNRVLDYGYTF
d_call: -
j_call: TRBJ1-2
clone_size: once
v_call: TRBV27

cdr3_nt: TGTGCCAGCAGCCCCGGGTCGGCAGCTAATGAAAAACTGTTTTTT
cdr3_aa: CASSPGSAANEKLFF
d_call: -
j_call: TRBJ1-4
clone_size: -
v_call: TRBV7-9

cdr3_nt: TGTGCCAGCAGCCAGGCTGGGACTAGCGGATCCGGGGAGCTGTTTTTT
cdr3_aa: CASSQAGTSGSGELFF
d_call: TRBD2
j_call: TRBJ2-2
clone_size: once
v_call: TRBV3-1/TRBV3-2

cdr3_nt: TGCGCCAGCAGCTACGTCTACTACAATGAGCAGTTCTTC
cdr3_aa: CASSYVYYNEQFF
d_call: -
j_call: TRBJ2-1
clone_size: -
v_call: TRBV5-1

cdr3_nt: TGTGCCAGCACGATCGCCACAGGGGTCACCGGGGAGCTGTTTTTT
cdr3_aa: CASTIATGVTGELFF
d_call: TRBD1
j_call: TRBJ2-2
clone_size: -
v_call: TRBV6-5